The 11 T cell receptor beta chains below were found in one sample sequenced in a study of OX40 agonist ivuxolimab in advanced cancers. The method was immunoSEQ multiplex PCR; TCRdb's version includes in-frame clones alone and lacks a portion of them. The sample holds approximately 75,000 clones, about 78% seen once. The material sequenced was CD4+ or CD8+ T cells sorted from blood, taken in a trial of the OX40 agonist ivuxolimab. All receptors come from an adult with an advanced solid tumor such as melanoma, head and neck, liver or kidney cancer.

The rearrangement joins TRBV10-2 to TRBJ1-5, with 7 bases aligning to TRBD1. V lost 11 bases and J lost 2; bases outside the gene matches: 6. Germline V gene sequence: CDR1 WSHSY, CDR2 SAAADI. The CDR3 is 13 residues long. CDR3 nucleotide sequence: TGCGCCGCCTCTGGACAGGGCAATCAGCCCCAGCATTTT. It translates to CAASGQGNQPQHF.

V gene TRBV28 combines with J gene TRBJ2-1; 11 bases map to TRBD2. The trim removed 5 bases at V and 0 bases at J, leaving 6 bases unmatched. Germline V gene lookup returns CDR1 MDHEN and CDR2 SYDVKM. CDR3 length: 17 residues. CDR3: CASSPQTSGSSYNEQFF. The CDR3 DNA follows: TGTGCCAGCAGTCCCCAAACTAGCGGGAGCTCCTACAATGAGCAGTTCTTC.

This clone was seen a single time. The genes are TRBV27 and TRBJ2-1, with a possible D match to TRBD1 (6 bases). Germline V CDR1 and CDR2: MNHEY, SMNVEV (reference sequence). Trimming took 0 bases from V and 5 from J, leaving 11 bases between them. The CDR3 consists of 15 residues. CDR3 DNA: TGTGCCAGCAGTTTATCGAGGACAGCCCACAATGAGCAGTTCTTC. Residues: CASSLSRTAHNEQFF.

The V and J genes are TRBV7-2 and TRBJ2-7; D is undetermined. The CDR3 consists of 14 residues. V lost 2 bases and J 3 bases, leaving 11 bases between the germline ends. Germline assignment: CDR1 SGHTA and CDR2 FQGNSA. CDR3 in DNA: TGTGCCAGCAGCTTAAGGGCAGTAGTCTACGAGCAGTACTTC. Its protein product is CASSLRAVVYEQYF. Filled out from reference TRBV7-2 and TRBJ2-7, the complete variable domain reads GAGVSQSPSNKVTEKGKDVELRCDPISGHTALYWYRQSLGQGLEFLIYFQGNSAPDKSGLPSDRFSAERTGGSVSTLTIQRTQQEDSAVYLCASSLRAVVYEQYFGPGTRLTVT.

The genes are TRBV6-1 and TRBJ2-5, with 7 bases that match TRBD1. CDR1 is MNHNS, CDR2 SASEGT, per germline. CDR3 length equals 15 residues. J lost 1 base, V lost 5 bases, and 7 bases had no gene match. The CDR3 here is CASSPMGQFQETQYF. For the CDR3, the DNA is TGTGCCAGCAGTCCCATGGGACAGTTCCAAGAGACCCAGTACTTC.

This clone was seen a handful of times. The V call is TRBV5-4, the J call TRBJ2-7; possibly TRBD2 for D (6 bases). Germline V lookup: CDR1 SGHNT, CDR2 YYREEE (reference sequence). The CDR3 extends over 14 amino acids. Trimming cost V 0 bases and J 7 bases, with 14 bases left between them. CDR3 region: CASSLDQAGGEQYF. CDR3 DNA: TGTGCCAGCAGCTTGGATCAGGCCGGGGGAGAGCAGTACTTC.

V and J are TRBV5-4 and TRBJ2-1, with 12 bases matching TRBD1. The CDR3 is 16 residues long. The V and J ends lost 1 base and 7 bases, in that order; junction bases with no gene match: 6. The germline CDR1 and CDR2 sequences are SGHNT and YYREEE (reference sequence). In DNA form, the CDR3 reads TGTGCCAGCAGCTTGCCGGGACAGGGGGCGTCGAATGAGCAGTTCTTC. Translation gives CASSLPGQGASNEQFF.

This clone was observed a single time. CDR3 nucleotides: TGCGCCAGCAGCCCCCTGGAAGGGGATTTCTATGGCTACACCTTC. Translation gives CASSPLEGDFYGYTF. The chain carries TRBV4-1 and TRBJ1-2; D may be TRBD1 (5 bases). Trimming stripped 4 bases from V and 4 bases from J, with 16 bases between. The V gene's germline CDR1 is MGHRA and CDR2 YSYEKL. The CDR3 is made up of 15 amino acids.

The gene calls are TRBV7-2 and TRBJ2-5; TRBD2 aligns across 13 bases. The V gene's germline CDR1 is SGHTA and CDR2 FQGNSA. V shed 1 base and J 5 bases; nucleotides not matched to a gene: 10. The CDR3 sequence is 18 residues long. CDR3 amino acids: CASSLGVTSGREGETQYF. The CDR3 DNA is TGTGCCAGCAGCTTAGGTGTAACTAGCGGGAGGGAGGGGGAGACCCAGTACTTC.

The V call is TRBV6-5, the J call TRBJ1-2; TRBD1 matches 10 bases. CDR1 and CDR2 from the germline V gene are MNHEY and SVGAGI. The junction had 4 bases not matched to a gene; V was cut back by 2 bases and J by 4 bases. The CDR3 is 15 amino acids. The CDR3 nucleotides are TGTGCCAGCAGTTACGTGACAGGGGGCCGCTATGGCTACACCTTC. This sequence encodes CASSYVTGGRYGYTF.

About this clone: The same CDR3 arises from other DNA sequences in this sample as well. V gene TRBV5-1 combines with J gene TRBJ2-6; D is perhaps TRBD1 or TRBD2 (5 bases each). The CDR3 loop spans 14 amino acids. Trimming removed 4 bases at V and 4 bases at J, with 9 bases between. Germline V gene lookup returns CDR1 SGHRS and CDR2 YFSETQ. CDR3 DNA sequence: TGCGCCAGCAGCACAGGACTGGGGGCCAACGTCCTGACTTTC. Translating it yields CASSTGLGANVLTF.